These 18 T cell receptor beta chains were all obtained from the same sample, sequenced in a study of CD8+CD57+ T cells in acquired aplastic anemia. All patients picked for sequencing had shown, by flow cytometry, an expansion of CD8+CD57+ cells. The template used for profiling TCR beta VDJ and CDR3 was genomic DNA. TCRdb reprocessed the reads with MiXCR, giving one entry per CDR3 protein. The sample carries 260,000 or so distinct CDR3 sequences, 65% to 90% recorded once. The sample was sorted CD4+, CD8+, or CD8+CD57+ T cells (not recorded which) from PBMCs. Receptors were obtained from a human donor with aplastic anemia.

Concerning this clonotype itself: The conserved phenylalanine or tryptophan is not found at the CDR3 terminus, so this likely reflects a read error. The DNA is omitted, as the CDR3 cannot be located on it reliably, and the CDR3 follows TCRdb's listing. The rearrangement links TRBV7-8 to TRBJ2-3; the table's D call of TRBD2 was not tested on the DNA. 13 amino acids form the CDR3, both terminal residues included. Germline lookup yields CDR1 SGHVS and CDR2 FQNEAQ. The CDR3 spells CASSYAGGAAPYY.

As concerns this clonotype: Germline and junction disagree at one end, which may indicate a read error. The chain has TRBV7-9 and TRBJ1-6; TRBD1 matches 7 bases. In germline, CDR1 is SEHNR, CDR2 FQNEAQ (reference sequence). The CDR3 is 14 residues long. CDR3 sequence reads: CASSLGRGGSPEAF. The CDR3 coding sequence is TGTGCCAGCAGCTTAGGCAGGGGGGGGTCACCTGAAGCTTTT.

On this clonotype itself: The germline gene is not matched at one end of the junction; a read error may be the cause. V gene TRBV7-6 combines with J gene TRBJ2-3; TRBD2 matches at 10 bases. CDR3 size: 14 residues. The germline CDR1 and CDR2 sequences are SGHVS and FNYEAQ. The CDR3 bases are TGTGCCAGCAGCCTAGCGGGGGATAGCTCCTACAATGAGTTT. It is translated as CASSLAGDSSYNEF.

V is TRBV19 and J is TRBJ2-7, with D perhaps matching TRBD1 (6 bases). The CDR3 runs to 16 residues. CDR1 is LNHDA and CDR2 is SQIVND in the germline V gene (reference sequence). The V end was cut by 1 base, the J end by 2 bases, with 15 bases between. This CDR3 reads CASSIGRGIGPYEQYF. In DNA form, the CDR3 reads TGTGCCAGTAGTATAGGTAGGGGGATAGGGCCCTACGAGCAGTACTTC. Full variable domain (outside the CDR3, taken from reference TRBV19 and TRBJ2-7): DGGITQSPKYLFRKEGQNVTLSCEQNLNHDAMYWYRQDPGQGLRLIYYSQIVNDFQKGDIAEGYSVSREKKESFPLTVTSAQKNPTAFYLCASSIGRGIGPYEQYFGPGTRLTVT.

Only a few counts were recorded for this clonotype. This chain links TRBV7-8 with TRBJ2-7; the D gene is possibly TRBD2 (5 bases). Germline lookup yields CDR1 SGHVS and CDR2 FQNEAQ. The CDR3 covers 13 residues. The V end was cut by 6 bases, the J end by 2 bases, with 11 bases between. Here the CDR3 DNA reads TGTGCCAGCAGTCGCCTAGCTACCTACGAGCAGTACTTC. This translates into CASSRLATYEQYF.

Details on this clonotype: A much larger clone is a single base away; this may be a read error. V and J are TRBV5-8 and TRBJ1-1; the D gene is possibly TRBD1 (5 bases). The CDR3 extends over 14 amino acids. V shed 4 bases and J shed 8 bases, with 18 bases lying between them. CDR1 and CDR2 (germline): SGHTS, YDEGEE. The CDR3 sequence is CASSAGTGVLEAFF. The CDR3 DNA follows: TGTGCCAGCAGCGCCGGGACCGGGGTCCTCGAAGCTTTCTTT.

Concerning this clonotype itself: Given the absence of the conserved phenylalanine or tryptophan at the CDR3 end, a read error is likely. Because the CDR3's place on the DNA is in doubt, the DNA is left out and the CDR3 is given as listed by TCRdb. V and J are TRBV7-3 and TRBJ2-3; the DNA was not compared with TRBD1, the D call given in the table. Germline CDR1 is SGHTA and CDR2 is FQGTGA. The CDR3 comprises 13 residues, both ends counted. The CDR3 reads CASRSREAGANVL.

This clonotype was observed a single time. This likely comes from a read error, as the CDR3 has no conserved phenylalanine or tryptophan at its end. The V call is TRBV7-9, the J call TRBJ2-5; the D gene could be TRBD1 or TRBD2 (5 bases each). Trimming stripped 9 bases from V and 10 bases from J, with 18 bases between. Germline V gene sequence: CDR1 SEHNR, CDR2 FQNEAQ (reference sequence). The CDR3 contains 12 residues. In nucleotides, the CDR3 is TGTGCCAGACACGGGGCTAGGGCGAACCAGTACGTC. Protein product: CARHGARANQYV.

The CDR3 region is CASREKRDGLVYGYTF. The CDR3 nucleotides read TGTGCCAGCAGGGAGAAGAGGGACGGGCTCGTATATGGCTACACCTTC. This rearrangement joins TRBV2 to TRBJ1-2; TRBD1 might be the D (5 bases). There are 16 residues in the CDR3. Trimming left V 6 bases short and J 5 bases short, with 22 bases between. CDR1 and CDR2 (germline): SNHLY, FYNNEI.

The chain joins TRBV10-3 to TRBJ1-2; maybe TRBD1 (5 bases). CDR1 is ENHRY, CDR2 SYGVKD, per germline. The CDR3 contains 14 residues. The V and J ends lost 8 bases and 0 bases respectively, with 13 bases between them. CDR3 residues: CAISRGRTNYGYTF. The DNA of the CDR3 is TGTGCCATCTCGAGGGGACGTACTAACTATGGCTACACCTTC.

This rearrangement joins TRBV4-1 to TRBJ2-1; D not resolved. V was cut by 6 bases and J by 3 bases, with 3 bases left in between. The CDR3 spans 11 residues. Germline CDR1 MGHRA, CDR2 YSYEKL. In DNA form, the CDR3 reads TGCGCCAGCAGAATCTACAATGAGCAGTTCTTC. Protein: CASRIYNEQFF.

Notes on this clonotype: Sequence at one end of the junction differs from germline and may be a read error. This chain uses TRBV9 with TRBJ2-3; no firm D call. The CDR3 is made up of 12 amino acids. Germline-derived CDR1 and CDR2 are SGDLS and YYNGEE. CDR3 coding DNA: TGTGCCAGCTGCGTAAGGTCCGATCACACGTATTTC. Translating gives CASCVRSDHTYF.

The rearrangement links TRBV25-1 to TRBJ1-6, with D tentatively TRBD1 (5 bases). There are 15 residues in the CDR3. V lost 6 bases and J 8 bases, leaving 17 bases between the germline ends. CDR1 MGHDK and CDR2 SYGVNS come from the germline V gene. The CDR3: CASSLVRGADSPLHF. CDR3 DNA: TGTGCCAGCAGCTTAGTAAGAGGGGCGGATTCACCCCTCCACTTT.

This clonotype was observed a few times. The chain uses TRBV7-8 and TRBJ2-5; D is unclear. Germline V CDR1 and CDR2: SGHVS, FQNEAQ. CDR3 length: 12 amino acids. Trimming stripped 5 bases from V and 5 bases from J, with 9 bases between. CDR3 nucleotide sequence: TGTGCCAGCAGCCCCACCGGGGAGACCCAGTACTTC. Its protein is CASSPTGETQYF.

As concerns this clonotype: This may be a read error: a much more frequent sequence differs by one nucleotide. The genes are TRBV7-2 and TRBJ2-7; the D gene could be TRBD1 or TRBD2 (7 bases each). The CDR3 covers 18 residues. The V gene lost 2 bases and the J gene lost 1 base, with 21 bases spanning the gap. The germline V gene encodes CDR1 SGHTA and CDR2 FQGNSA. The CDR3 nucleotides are TGTGCCAGCAGCTTACAAAGAAGCGGGACAGCCCTTTCCTACGAGCAGTACGTC. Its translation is CASSLQRSGTALSYEQYV.

CDR3 bases: TGTGCCAGCAGCAAAGGACAGGGGCCTCAAGAGACCCACGTCCTGACTTTC. This codes for CASSKGQGPQETHVLTF. The chain combines TRBV7-2 with TRBJ2-6; 9 positions agree with TRBD1. Germline V gene sequence: CDR1 SGHTA, CDR2 FQGNSA. V trimming: 5 bases; J trimming: 11 bases; junction bases outside the gene matches: 16. The CDR3 has 17 amino acids.

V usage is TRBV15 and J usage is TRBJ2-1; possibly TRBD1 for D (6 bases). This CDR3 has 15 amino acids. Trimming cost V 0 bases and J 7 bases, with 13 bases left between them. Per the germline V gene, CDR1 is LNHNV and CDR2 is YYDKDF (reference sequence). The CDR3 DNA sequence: TGTGCCACCAGCAGAGATAGACAGGCTTGTAATGAGCAGTTCTTC. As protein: CATSRDRQACNEQFF.

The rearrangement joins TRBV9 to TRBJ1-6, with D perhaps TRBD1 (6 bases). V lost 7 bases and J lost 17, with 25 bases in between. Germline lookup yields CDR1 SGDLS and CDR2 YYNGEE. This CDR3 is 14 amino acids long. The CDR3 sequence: CASGGAGDISHFHF. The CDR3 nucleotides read TGTGCCAGCGGAGGCGCTGGGGACATTTCGCACTTCCACTTT.